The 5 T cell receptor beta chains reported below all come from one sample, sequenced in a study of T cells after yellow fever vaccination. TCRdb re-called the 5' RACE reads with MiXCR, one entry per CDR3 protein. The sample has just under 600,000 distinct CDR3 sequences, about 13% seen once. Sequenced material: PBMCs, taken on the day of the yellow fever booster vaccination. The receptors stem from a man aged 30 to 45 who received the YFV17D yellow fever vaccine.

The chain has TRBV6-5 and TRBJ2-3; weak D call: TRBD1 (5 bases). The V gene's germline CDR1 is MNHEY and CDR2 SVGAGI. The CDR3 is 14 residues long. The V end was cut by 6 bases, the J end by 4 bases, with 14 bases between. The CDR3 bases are TGTGCCAGCAGAATTTCAGGGTTCGCAGATACGCAGTATTTT. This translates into CASRISGFADTQYF.

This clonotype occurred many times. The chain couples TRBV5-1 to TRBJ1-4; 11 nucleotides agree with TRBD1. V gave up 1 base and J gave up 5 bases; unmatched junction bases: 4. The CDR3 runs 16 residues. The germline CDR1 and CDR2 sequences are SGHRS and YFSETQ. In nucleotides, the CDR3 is TGCGCCAGCAGCTTGTTCGGGACAGGGGGGAATGAAAAACTGTTTTTT. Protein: CASSLFGTGGNEKLFF.

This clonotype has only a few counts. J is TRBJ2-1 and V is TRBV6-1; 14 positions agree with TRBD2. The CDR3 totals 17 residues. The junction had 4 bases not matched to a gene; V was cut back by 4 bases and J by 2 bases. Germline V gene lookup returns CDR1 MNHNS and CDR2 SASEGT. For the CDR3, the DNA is TGTGCCAGCAGTGGAGGGACTAGCGGGAGTCCCTACAATGAGCAGTTCTTC. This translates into CASSGGTSGSPYNEQFF.

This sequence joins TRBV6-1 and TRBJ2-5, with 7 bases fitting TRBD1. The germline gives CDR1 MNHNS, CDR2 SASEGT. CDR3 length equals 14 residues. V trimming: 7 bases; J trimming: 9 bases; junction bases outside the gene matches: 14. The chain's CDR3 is CASNPGGPSLAQYF. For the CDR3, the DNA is TGTGCCAGCAACCCAGGGGGACCATCCTTGGCCCAGTACTTC.

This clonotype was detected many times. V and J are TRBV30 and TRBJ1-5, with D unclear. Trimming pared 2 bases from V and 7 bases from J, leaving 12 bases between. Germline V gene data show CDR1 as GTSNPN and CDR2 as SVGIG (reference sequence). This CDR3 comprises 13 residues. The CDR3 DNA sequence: TGTGCCTGGAGTAGGGAGGCGGGCCAGCCCCAGCATTTT. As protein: CAWSREAGQPQHF.